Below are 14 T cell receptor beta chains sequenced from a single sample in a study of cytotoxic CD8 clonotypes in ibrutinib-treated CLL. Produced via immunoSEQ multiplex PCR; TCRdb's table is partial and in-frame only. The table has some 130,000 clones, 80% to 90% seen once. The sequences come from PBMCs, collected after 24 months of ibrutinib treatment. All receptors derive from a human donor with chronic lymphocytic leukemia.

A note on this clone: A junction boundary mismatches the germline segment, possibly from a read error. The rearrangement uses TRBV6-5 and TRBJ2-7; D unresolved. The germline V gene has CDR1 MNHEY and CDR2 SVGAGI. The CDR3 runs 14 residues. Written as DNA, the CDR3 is TGTGCCAGCAGTTACTCCCCGACCGGCGGCTATGCTAACTTC. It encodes CASSYSPTGGYANF.

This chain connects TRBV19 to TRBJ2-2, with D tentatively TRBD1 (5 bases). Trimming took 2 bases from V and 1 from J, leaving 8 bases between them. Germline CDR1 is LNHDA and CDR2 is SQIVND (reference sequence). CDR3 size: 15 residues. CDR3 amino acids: CASSILTENTGELFF. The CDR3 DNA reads TGTGCCAGTAGTATACTGACAGAGAACACCGGGGAGCTGTTTTTT.

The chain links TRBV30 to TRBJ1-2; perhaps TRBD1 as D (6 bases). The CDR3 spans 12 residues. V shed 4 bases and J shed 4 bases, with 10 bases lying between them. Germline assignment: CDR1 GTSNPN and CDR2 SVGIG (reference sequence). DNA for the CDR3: TGTGCCTGGATGGGGGCAAGCTATGGCTACACCTTC. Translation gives CAWMGASYGYTF.

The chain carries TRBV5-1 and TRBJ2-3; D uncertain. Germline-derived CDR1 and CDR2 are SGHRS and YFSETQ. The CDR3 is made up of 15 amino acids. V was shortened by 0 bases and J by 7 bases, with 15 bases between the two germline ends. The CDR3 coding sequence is TGCGCCAGCAGCTTGGCCAAGGGCCTTTCTTATACGCAGTATTTT. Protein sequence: CASSLAKGLSYTQYF.

The CDR3 region is CATSREGAREQYF. DNA for the CDR3: TGTGCCACCAGCAGAGAAGGGGCGAGAGAGCAGTACTTC. The chain couples TRBV15 to TRBJ2-7; TRBD1 is a possible D gene (5 bases). Trimming removed 0 bases from V and 7 bases from J, with 10 bases in between. Germline CDR1 and CDR2: LNHNV and YYDKDF (reference sequence). CDR3 length equals 13 residues.

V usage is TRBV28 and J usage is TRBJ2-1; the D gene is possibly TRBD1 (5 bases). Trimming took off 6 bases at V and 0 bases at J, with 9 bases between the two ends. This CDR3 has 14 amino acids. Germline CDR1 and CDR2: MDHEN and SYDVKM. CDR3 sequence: CASRDTFSYNEQFF. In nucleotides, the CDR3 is TGTGCCAGCAGGGACACGTTCTCCTACAATGAGCAGTTCTTC.

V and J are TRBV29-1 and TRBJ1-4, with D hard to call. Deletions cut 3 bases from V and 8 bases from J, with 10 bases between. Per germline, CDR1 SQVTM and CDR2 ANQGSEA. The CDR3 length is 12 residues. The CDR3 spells CSVDLGGEKLFF. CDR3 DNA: TGCAGCGTTGACTTGGGTGGCGAAAAACTGTTTTTT.

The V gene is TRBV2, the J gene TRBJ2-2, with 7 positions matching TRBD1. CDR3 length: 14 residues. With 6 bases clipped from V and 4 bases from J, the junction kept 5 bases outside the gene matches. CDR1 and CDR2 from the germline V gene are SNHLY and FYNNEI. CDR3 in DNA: TGTGCCAGCAGAGGGACAGCCTTCACCGGGGAGCTGTTTTTT. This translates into CASRGTAFTGELFF.

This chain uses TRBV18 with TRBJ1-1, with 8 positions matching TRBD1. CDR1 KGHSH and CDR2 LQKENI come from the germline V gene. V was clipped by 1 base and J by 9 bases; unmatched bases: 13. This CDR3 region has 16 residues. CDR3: CASSPLSGRGREQAFF. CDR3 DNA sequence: TGTGCCAGCTCACCACTTAGTGGCAGGGGGCGAGAACAAGCTTTCTTT.

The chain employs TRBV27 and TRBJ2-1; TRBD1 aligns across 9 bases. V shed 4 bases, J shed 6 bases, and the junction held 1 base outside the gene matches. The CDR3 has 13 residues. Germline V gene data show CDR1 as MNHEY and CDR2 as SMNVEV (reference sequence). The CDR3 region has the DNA TGTGCCAGCAGTTCGGGACAGGGCAATGAGCAGTTCTTC. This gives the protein CASSSGQGNEQFF.

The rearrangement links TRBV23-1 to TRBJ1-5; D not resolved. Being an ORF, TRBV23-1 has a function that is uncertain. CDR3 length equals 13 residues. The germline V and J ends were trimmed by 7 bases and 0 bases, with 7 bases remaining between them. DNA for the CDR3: TGCGCCAGCAAATCGAGTAGCAATCAGCCCCAGCATTTT. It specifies CASKSSSNQPQHF.

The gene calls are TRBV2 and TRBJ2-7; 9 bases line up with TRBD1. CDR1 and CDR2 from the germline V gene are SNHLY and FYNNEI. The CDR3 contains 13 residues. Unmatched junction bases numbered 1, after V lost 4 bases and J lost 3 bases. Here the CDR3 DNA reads TGTGCCAGCAGTGTGGGACAGGGCTACGAGCAGTACTTC. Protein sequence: CASSVGQGYEQYF.

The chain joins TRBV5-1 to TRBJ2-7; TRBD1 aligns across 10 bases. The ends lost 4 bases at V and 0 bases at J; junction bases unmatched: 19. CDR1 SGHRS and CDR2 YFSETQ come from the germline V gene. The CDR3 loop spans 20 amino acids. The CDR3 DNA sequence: TGCGCCAGCAGCCACAACCCCTGGGACAGGGGCGCGAGGTTCTCCTACGAGCAGTACTTC. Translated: CASSHNPWDRGARFSYEQYF.

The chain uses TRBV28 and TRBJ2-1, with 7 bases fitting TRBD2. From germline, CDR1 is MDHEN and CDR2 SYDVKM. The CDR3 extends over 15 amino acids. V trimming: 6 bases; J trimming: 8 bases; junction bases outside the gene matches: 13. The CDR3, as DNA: TGTGCCAGCAGCTCAAGGGCGGGAGCGGTCCATGAGCAGTTCTTC. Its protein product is CASSSRAGAVHEQFF. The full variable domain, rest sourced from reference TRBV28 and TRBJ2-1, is DVKVTQSSRYLVKRTGEKVFLECVQDMDHENMFWYRQDPGLGLRLIYFSYDVKMKEKGDIPEGYSVSREKKERFSLILESASTNQTSMYLCASSSRAGAVHEQFFGPGTRLTVL.